The 18 T cell receptor beta chains below all came from one sample that was sequenced in a study of T cell responses to AZD1222 COVID-19 vaccine. The protocol was immunoSEQ multiplex PCR, while the TCRdb copy is restricted to in-frame clones and leaves out a portion. The data show roughly 120,000 clones, roughly 93% seen once. Specimen: peripheral blood, collected 28 days after the second AZD1222 dose. The receptors here all came from an adult who received the AZD1222 COVID-19 vaccine.

The chain employs TRBV2 and TRBJ1-5, with 8 bases matching TRBD1. Germline CDR1 SNHLY, CDR2 FYNNEI. This CDR3 is 16 amino acids long. The junction had 6 bases not matched to a gene; V was cut back by 5 bases and J by 0 bases. In nucleotides, the CDR3 is TGTGCCAGCAGTCCTGGACAGGGCCATAGCAATCAGCCCCAGCATTTT. This translates into CASSPGQGHSNQPQHF.

The chain recombines TRBV3-1 (or the pseudogene TRBV3-2) with TRBJ2-1, with a weak D call TRBD2 (6 bases). V lost 5 bases and J 0 bases, leaving 11 bases between the germline ends. The germline gives CDR1 LGHDT, CDR2 YNNKEL (reference sequence). This CDR3 contains 15 residues. The CDR3 nucleotides read TGTGCCAGCAGCGACGGGAGTAACTCCTACAATGAGCAGTTCTTC. Protein sequence: CASSDGSNSYNEQFF.

This clone was found once. V is TRBV3-1 (or the pseudogene TRBV3-2) and J is TRBJ2-3; tentatively, D is TRBD1 or TRBD2 (5 bases each). This CDR3 has 13 residues. The germline V gene encodes CDR1 LGHDT and CDR2 YNNKEL (reference sequence). Deletions cut 6 bases from V and 7 bases from J, with 14 bases between. CDR3 region: CASSHRDRNTQYF. Here the CDR3 DNA reads TGTGCCAGCAGTCACCGGGACCGAAATACGCAGTATTTT.

The V gene is TRBV28, the J gene TRBJ1-3; no clear D gene. The CDR3 contains 12 residues. Trimming shortened V by 10 bases and J by 0 bases, and 7 bases separated the two germline ends. The germline V gene has CDR1 MDHEN and CDR2 SYDVKM. CDR3 sequence (DNA): TGTGCCACCGTCGACTCTGGAAACACCATATATTTT. It yields the protein CATVDSGNTIYF.

This clone was seen just once. V and J are TRBV25-1 and TRBJ1-6; no definite D call. The CDR3 covers 13 residues. Germline CDR1 is MGHDK and CDR2 is SYGVNS. The V end was cut by 6 bases, the J end by 9 bases, with 12 bases between. Written as DNA, the CDR3 is TGTGCCAGCAGCGACCGGAGTACTTCACCCCTCCACTTT. This translates into CASSDRSTSPLHF.

The rearrangement uses TRBV7-9 and TRBJ2-2; D is ambiguous. Germline loops: CDR1 SEHNR, CDR2 FQNEAQ (reference sequence). V was trimmed by 3 bases and J by 1 base, leaving 9 bases between them. The CDR3 runs to 15 residues. The CDR3 DNA reads as TGTGCCAGCAGCTTGCAGGCTCTGAACACCGGGGAGCTGTTTTTT. Amino acids: CASSLQALNTGELFF.

The chain joins TRBV28 to TRBJ2-3; 9 bases line up with TRBD1. With 5 bases clipped from V and 4 bases from J, the junction kept 10 bases outside the gene matches. Per germline, CDR1 MDHEN and CDR2 SYDVKM. The CDR3 is 16 amino acids. CDR3 loop: CASSPPGTGTPDTQYF. CDR3 coding DNA: TGTGCCAGCAGTCCTCCTGGGACAGGGACCCCAGATACGCAGTATTTT.

This chain links TRBV28 with TRBJ1-6; possibly TRBD1 for D (6 bases). The CDR3 length is 17 residues. Germline V gene sequence: CDR1 MDHEN, CDR2 SYDVKM. V dropped 7 bases and J dropped 8 bases, with 24 bases sitting between them. The CDR3 protein is CASIISRGRGGDSPLHF. CDR3 in DNA: TGTGCCAGCATAATCTCAAGGGGCAGGGGTGGGGATTCACCCCTCCACTTT.

This chain uses TRBV12-1 with TRBJ1-6; the table's D call, TRBD1, was not checked against the DNA. TRBV12-1 is a documented pseudogene. This CDR3 has 18 amino acids. The chain's CDR3 is CASSSQEGAARGRSPLHF. In DNA form, the CDR3 reads TGTGCCAGCAGCTCCCAAGAGGGGGCGGCTAGAGGTAGGTCACCCCTCCACTTT.

The J gene is TRBJ1-4, the V gene TRBV4-1, with D possibly being TRBD1 (6 bases). V dropped 1 base and J dropped 3 bases, with 21 bases sitting between them. Germline V gene lookup returns CDR1 MGHRA and CDR2 YSYEKL. This CDR3 is 19 amino acids long. CDR3 protein: CASSQVASDSLSSNEKLFF. The CDR3 DNA is TGCGCCAGCAGCCAAGTAGCCTCGGACAGTTTATCATCTAATGAAAAACTGTTTTTT.

The V gene is TRBV30, the J gene TRBJ1-5; no firm D call. V lost 6 bases to trimming and J lost 6 bases, with 12 bases between them. Germline-derived CDR1 and CDR2 are GTSNPN and SVGIG (reference sequence). This CDR3 is built from 12 residues. DNA of the CDR3: TGTGCCTGTTCCGAGAGAGGTCAGCCCCAGCATTTT. This sequence encodes CACSERGQPQHF.

The V call is TRBV11-2, the J call TRBJ1-5; the D is unclear. The CDR3 extends over 15 amino acids. The germline V gene has CDR1 SGHAT and CDR2 FQNNGV. V gave up 2 bases and J gave up 3 bases, with 11 bases separating them. CDR3 bases: TGTGCCAGCAGCTTATCCCCCGGGGACAATCAGCCCCAGCATTTT. It specifies CASSLSPGDNQPQHF.

V usage is TRBV18 and J usage is TRBJ2-5; D is possibly TRBD1 or TRBD2 (5 bases each). CDR3 length equals 13 residues. CDR1 KGHSH and CDR2 LQKENI come from the germline V gene. V was clipped by 2 bases and J by 1 base, with 5 bases between them. In DNA form, the CDR3 reads TGTGCCAGCTCACCAGGGACCCAAGAGACCCAGTACTTC. It is translated as CASSPGTQETQYF.

This clone was seen just once. CDR3: CASSSHGTGAGNTIYF. CDR3 bases: TGCGCCAGCAGCTCACACGGGACAGGGGCAGGAAACACCATATATTTT. V and J are TRBV5-1 and TRBJ1-3, with 10 bases lining up with TRBD1. Germline V gene sequence: CDR1 SGHRS, CDR2 YFSETQ. The ends lost 3 bases at V and 4 bases at J; junction bases unmatched: 7. The CDR3 has 16 residues.

The V and J genes are TRBV11-2 and TRBJ1-5; D is unresolved. V dropped 2 bases and J dropped 9 bases, with 8 bases sitting between them. Per germline, CDR1 SGHAT and CDR2 FQNNGV. The CDR3 contains 12 residues. In DNA, the CDR3 is TGTGCCAGCAGCTTACCTCGGGGGCCCCAGCATTTT. Amino acids: CASSLPRGPQHF.

The rearrangement uses TRBV28 and TRBJ2-1; no clear D. The CDR3 has 15 amino acids. Trimming removed 7 bases at V and 7 bases at J, with 20 bases between. Germline V gives CDR1 MDHEN, CDR2 SYDVKM. CDR3 sequence (DNA): TGTGCCAGCACCCCATCGGGCCGTCTAGATAATGAGCAGTTCTTC. Translating it yields CASTPSGRLDNEQFF.

V is TRBV6-2 or TRBV6-3 and J is TRBJ1-1; D ambiguous. The germline V and J ends were trimmed by 2 bases and 1 base, with 5 bases remaining between them. Germline V gives CDR1 MNHEY, CDR2 SVGEGT. The CDR3 contains 13 residues. In nucleotides, the CDR3 is TGTGCCAGCAGTTACGACCCGAACACTGAAGCTTTCTTT. Its translation is CASSYDPNTEAFF.

The chain combines TRBV28 with TRBJ1-1; unclear D gene. The V gene lost 1 base and the J gene lost 0 bases, with 6 bases spanning the gap. CDR1 is MDHEN and CDR2 is SYDVKM in the germline V gene. There are 14 residues in the CDR3. The CDR3 bases are TGTGCCAGCAGTTTATCCAGGATGAACACTGAAGCTTTCTTT. Protein sequence: CASSLSRMNTEAFF.